This is a list of T cell receptor beta chains from one sample in a study of Ad26.COV2.S vaccination and SARS-CoV-2 variants. Here immunoSEQ multiplex PCR was the method, and the copy in TCRdb shows in-frame clones only, minus some. Counted here are 350,000 to 500,000 clones, about 90% occurring once; the ten biggest clones make up more than 3.5%. This specimen consisted of peripheral blood, obtained in a trial of Ad26.COV2.S vaccine versus placebo. These receptors all stem from a person aged 18-60 years who received the Ad26.COV2.S COVID-19 vaccine or a placebo. CDR3s include the opening cysteine and the closing phenylalanine or tryptophan. The order of the fields is D gene, V gene, J gene, clone size, CDR3 protein, CDR3 DNA. A D gene is named only where the DNA matches it firmly. For some rows the clone size is stated as once, few or many, or as a class when expanded; others skip it.

>.|TRBV5-6|TRBJ2-6|.
CASSPQAGSGANVLTF
TGTGCCAGCAGCCCCCAGGCGGGTTCTGGGGCCAACGTCCTGACTTTC
>TRBD2|TRBV5-6|TRBJ2-2|.
CASVPSGSWTGELFF
TGTGCCAGCGTTCCTAGCGGGAGCTGGACCGGGGAGCTGTTTTTT
>TRBD2|TRBV2|TRBJ2-3|.
CASSRLAGATDTQYF
TGTGCCAGCAGTCGACTAGCGGGAGCGACAGATACGCAGTATTTT
>.|TRBV4-1|TRBJ1-4|.
CASSSRQAATNEKLFF
TGCGCCAGCAGCTCCCGACAGGCTGCAACTAATGAAAAACTGTTTTTT
>.|TRBV5-4|TRBJ1-2|few
CASSLTGGGGYTF
TGTGCCAGCAGCTTGACCGGGGGAGGTGGCTACACCTTC
>.|TRBV19|TRBJ2-7|.
CASSTQRAPLYEQYF
TGTGCCAGTAGTACCCAGCGCGCCCCTCTCTACGAGCAGTACTTC
>TRBD1|TRBV6-2/TRBV6-3|TRBJ2-7|.
CASSYGSIWTGRHEQYF
TGTGCCAGCAGTTACGGGTCGATTTGGACAGGGAGACACGAGCAGTACTTC
>TRBD2|TRBV24-1|TRBJ2-1|.
CATSSSGSLYNEQFF
TGTGCCACCAGTTCGAGCGGGAGCCTCTACAATGAGCAGTTCTTC
>.|TRBV11-1|TRBJ1-1|.
CASSSQGGRAEAFF
TGTGCCAGCAGCTCCCAGGGAGGTAGGGCTGAAGCTTTCTTT
>TRBD1|TRBV5-1|TRBJ2-1|.
CASSLAGQGARLGQFF
TGCGCCAGCAGCTTGGCCGGACAGGGGGCCCGACTCGGGCAGTTCTTC
>TRBD1|TRBV7-9|TRBJ1-2|.
CASSYRDRADYGYTF
TGTGCCAGCAGCTATAGGGACAGGGCGGACTATGGCTACACCTTC
>.|TRBV7-2|TRBJ1-5|.
CASSSTNQPQHF
TGTGCCAGCAGCTCGACAAATCAGCCCCAGCATTTT
>.|TRBV20-1|TRBJ2-7|.
CSASGEGLYEQYF
TGCAGTGCTAGTGGTGAGGGTCTGTACGAGCAGTACTTC
>.|TRBV24-1|TRBJ1-2|.
CATSVGNYGYTF
TGTGCCACCAGTGTGGGGAACTATGGCTACACCTTC
>.|TRBV7-9|TRBJ2-7|.
CASSLGGIFSYEQYF
TGTGCCAGCAGCTTAGGGGGTATCTTCTCCTACGAGCAGTACTTC
>TRBD1|TRBV19|TRBJ2-2|.
CASSRDRGVGTGELFF
TGTGCCAGTAGTAGAGACAGGGGAGTGGGCACCGGGGAGCTGTTTTTT
>.|TRBV19|TRBJ2-2|.
CASSSSKTWVNTGELFF
TGTGCCAGTAGTAGCTCTAAGACATGGGTCAACACCGGGGAGCTGTTTTTT
>.|TRBV20-1|TRBJ1-5|once
CSASFAVQGNQPQHF
TGCAGTGCTAGTTTTGCAGTCCAAGGAAATCAGCCCCAGCATTTT
>TRBD2|TRBV29-1|TRBJ2-5|.
CSVLAGGPVRETQYF
TGCAGCGTATTAGCGGGAGGGCCGGTGCGGGAGACCCAGTACTTC
>TRBD1|TRBV25-1|TRBJ1-6|few
CASQGAGVNYNSPLHF
TGTGCCAGCCAGGGGGCAGGGGTCAACTATAATTCACCCCTCCACTTT
>.|TRBV10-3|TRBJ1-5|few
CASTPGTTQPQHF
TGTGCCAGCACTCCCGGGACAACTCAGCCCCAGCATTTT
>.|TRBV18|TRBJ1-6|.
CASSHKDGSGSPLHF
TGTGCCAGCTCACATAAGGACGGTTCAGGCTCACCCCTCCACTTT
>.|TRBV7-2|TRBJ2-7|.
CASSKGPGSSYEQYF
TGTGCCAGCAGTAAAGGACCGGGTAGCTCCTACGAGCAGTACTTC
>TRBD2|TRBV12-5|TRBJ2-1|.
CASGLWTSGLSEQFF
TGTGCTAGTGGTTTGTGGACTAGTGGGTTGAGCGAGCAGTTCTTC
>TRBD2|TRBV7-2|TRBJ2-1|once
CASSSSGMGSNEQFF
TGTGCCAGCAGCTCTAGCGGGATGGGTTCCAATGAGCAGTTCTTC
>.|TRBV27|TRBJ1-1|.
CASSPRMGTEAFF
TGTGCCAGCAGTCCCAGGATGGGGACTGAAGCTTTCTTT
>.|TRBV9|TRBJ2-3|.
CASSVGTTQTDTQYF
TGTGCCAGCAGCGTAGGGACAACTCAAACAGATACGCAGTATTTT
>.|TRBV4-1|TRBJ2-2|.
CASSPDRTTGELFF
TGCGCCAGCAGCCCAGACAGAACCACCGGGGAGCTGTTTTTT
>.|TRBV6-2/TRBV6-3|TRBJ2-4|.
CASSTQTGEGYLAKNIQYF
TGTGCCAGCAGTACCCAGACAGGTGAAGGGTACTTAGCCAAAAACATTCAGTACTTC
>TRBD2|TRBV7-2|TRBJ2-1|.
CASSRILAGGPTMEQFF
TGTGCCAGCAGCCGCATACTAGCGGGAGGACCTACAATGGAGCAGTTCTTC
>.|TRBV27|TRBJ1-1|.
CASIGAVNTEAFF
TGTGCCAGCATAGGGGCGGTGAACACTGAAGCTTTCTTT
>TRBD1|TRBV11-3|TRBJ2-3|.
CASSLGQGVDADTQYF
TGTGCCAGCAGCCTCGGACAGGGTGTTGATGCAGATACGCAGTATTTT
>.|TRBV7-9|TRBJ1-1|.
CASSFTNTEAFF
TGTGCCAGCAGCTTTACGAACACTGAAGCTTTCTTT
>.|TRBV7-9|TRBJ1-6|.
CASSPPGGVDSPLHF
TGTGCCAGCAGCCCGCCGGGGGGAGTTGATTCACCCCTCCACTTT
>.|TRBV7-3|TRBJ2-1|.
CASSLLAGYNEQFF
TGTGCCAGCAGCTTGTTAGCCGGATACAATGAGCAGTTCTTC
>TRBD2|TRBV27|TRBJ2-1|.
CASSWTSGPDNEQFF
TGTGCCAGCAGTTGGACTAGCGGGCCTGACAATGAGCAGTTCTTC
>.|TRBV18|TRBJ2-5|once
CASSPGTLEETQYF
TGTGCCAGCTCACCCGGGACATTGGAAGAGACCCAGTACTTC
>TRBD2|TRBV7-3|TRBJ2-3|.
CASSLRPSGRDTSTDTQYF
TGTGCCAGCAGCTTAAGGCCCAGCGGGAGGGATACTAGCACAGATACGCAGTATTTT
>TRBD2|TRBV6-2/TRBV6-3|TRBJ2-5|.
CASSPREGVETQYF
TGTGCCAGCAGTCCCCGGGAGGGGGTAGAGACCCAGTACTTC
>TRBD1|TRBV28|TRBJ2-7|.
CATTPGQSYEQYF
TGTGCCACCACACCGGGACAGTCCTACGAGCAGTACTTC
>.|TRBV5-4|TRBJ1-1|.
CASSPDGLAEAFF
TGTGCCAGCAGCCCCGACGGTCTAGCTGAAGCTTTCTTT
>.|TRBV25-1|TRBJ2-5|.
CASSEPVRQGGETQYF
TGTGCCAGCAGTGAACCCGTCCGACAGGGAGGAGAGACCCAGTACTTC
>TRBD1|TRBV28|TRBJ2-3|once
CASSPPGQGRRDTQYF
TGTGCCAGCAGTCCCCCGGGACAGGGGAGAAGGGATACGCAGTATTTT
>TRBD1|TRBV7-9|TRBJ2-7|.
CASSSPGQGHFEQYF
TGTGCCAGCAGCTCCCCGGGACAGGGGCACTTCGAGCAGTACTTC
>.|TRBV2|TRBJ1-2|few
CASRGNRAAYGYTF
TGTGCCAGCAGGGGAAACAGGGCGGCCTATGGCTACACCTTC
>.|TRBV6-1|TRBJ2-7|once
CASSELARSSYEQYF
TGTGCCAGCAGTGAGTTGGCGAGAAGCTCCTACGAGCAGTACTTC
>TRBD2|TRBV5-5|TRBJ2-2|.
CASSLLWGRAAGELFF
TGTGCCAGCAGCTTACTATGGGGGAGGGCTGCCGGGGAGCTGTTTTTT